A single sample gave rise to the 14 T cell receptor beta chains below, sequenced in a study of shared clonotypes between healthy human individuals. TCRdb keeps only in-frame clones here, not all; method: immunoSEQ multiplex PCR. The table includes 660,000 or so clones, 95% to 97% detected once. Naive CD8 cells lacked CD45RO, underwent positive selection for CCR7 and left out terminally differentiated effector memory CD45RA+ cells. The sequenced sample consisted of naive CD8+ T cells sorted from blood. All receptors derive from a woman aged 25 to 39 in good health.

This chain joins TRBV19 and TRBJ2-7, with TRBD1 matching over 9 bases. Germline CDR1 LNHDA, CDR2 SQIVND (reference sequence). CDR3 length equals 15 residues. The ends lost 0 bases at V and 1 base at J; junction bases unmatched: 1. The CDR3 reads CASSIDGTGSYEQYF. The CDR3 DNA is TGTGCCAGTAGTATAGACGGGACAGGGTCCTACGAGCAGTACTTC.

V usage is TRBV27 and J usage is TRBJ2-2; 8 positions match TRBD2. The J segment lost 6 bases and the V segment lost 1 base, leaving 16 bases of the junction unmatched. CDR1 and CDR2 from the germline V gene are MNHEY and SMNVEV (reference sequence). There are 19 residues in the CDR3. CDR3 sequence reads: CASSLYSGGGGGGAGELFF. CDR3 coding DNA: TGTGCCAGCAGTTTATACTCGGGAGGGGGAGGTGGTGGGGCCGGGGAGCTGTTTTTT.

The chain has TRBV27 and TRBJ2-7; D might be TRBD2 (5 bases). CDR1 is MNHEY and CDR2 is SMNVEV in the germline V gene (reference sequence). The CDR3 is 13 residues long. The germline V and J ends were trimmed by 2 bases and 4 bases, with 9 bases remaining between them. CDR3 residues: CASSLGSKYEQYF. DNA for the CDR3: TGTGCCAGCAGTTTAGGGAGTAAGTACGAGCAGTACTTC.

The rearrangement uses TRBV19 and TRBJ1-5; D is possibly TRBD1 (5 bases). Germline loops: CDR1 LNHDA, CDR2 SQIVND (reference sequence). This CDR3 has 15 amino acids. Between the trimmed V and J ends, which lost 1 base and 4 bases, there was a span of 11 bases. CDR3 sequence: CASSIATGRNQPQHF. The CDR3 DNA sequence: TGTGCCAGTAGTATAGCAACAGGTAGGAATCAGCCCCAGCATTTT.

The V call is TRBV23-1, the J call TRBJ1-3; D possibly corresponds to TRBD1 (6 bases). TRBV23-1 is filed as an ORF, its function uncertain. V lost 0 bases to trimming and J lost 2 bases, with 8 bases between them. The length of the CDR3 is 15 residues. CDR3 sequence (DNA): TGCGCCAGCAGTCAATCCACAGGGACTGGAAACACCATATATTTT. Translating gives CASSQSTGTGNTIYF.

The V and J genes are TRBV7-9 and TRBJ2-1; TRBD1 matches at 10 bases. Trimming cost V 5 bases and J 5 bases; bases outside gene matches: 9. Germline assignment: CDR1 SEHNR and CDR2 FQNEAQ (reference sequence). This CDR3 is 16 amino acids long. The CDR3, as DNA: TGTGCCAGCAGCCCGCGGACAGGGGGTCAAGACAATGAGCAGTTCTTC. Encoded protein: CASSPRTGGQDNEQFF.

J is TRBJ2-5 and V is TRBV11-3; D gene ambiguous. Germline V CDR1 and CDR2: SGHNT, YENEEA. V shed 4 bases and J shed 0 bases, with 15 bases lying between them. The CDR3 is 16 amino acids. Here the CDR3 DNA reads TGTGCCAGCAGCTCAATCTTGACACCGTACCAAGAGACCCAGTACTTC. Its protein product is CASSSILTPYQETQYF. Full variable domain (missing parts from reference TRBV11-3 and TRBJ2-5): EAGVVQSPRYKIIEKKQPVAFWCNPISGHNTLYWYLQNLGQGPELLIRYENEEAVDDSQLPKDRFSAERLKGVDSTLKIQPAELGDSAVYLCASSSILTPYQETQYFGPGTRLLVL.

The CDR3 spells CASSVGTSGRETQYF. The CDR3 nucleotides are TGTGCCAGCAGTGTAGGGACTAGCGGGAGGGAGACCCAGTACTTC. V is TRBV27 and J is TRBJ2-5, with 15 bases lining up with TRBD2. Germline-derived CDR1 and CDR2 are MNHEY and SMNVEV (reference sequence). V was clipped by 5 bases and J by 5 bases; unmatched bases: 3. The CDR3 has 15 amino acids.

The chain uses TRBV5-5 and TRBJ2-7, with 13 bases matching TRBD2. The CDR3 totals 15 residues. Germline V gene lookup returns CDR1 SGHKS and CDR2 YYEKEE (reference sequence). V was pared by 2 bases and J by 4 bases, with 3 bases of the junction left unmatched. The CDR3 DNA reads TGTGCCAGCAGCTTCCGGACTAGCGGGAGTTACGAGCAGTACTTC. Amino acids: CASSFRTSGSYEQYF.

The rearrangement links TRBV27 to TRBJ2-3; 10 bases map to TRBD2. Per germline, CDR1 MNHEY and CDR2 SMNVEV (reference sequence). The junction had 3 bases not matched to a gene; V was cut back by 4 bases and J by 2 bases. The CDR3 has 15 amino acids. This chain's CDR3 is CASSSLAGTTDTQYF. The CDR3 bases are TGTGCCAGCAGTTCACTAGCGGGGACCACAGATACGCAGTATTTT.

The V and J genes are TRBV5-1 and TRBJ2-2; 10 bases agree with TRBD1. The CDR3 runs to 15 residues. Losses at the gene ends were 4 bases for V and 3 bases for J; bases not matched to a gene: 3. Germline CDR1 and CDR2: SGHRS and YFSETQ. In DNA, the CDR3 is TGCGCCAGCAGCCGGACAGGGGGGTACACCGGGGAGCTGTTTTTT. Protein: CASSRTGGYTGELFF. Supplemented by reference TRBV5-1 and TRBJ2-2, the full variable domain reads KAGVTQTPRYLIKTRGQQVTLSCSPISGHRSVSWYQQTPGQGLQFLFEYFSETQRNKGNFPGRFSGRQFSNSRSEMNVSTLELGDSALYLCASSRTGGYTGELFFGEGSRLTVL.

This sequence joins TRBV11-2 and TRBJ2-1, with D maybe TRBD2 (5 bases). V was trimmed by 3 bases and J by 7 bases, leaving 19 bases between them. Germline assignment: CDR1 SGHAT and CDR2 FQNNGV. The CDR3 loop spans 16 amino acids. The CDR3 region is CASSFGETWGSNEQFF. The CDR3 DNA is TGTGCCAGCAGCTTCGGGGAGACTTGGGGTAGTAATGAGCAGTTCTTC. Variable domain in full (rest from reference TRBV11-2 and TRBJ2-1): EAGVAQSPRYKIIEKRQSVAFWCNPISGHATLYWYQQILGQGPKLLIQFQNNGVVDDSQLPKDRFSAERLKGVDSTLKIQPAKLEDSAVYLCASSFGETWGSNEQFFGPGTRLTVL.

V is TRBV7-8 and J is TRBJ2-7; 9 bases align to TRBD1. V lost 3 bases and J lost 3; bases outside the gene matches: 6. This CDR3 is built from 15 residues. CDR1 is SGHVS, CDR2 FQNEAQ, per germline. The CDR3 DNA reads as TGTGCCAGCAGCTTCTTTGGGGGACAGGGCTACGAGCAGTACTTC. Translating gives CASSFFGGQGYEQYF.

The CDR3 reads CASSPTSGSAGELFF. The DNA for the CDR3 is TGCGCCAGCAGCCCGACTAGCGGGAGCGCCGGGGAGCTGTTTTTT. The chain employs TRBV4-1 and TRBJ2-2, with 12 bases identical to TRBD2. This CDR3 contains 15 residues. The germline gives CDR1 MGHRA, CDR2 YSYEKL. Germline trimming cut 4 bases from V and 6 bases from J; bases unmatched to any gene: 3.